By sample share, the clone carrying this TCR beta chain is medium-sized. Germline V gene lookup returns CDR1 SGHTA and CDR2 FQGTGA. The CDR3 has 13 amino acids. Trimming cost V 1 base and J 6 bases; bases outside gene matches: 3. Sample time point: blood at routine non-recurrence follow-up after resection. The sample originates from a study of spatial heterogeneity in lung cancer. TCRdb recomputed calls from the 5' RACE reads with MiXCR, one row per CDR3 protein. The top ten hold roughly 18% of the sample, which has fewer than 45,000 distinct CDR3 sequences, roughly a tenth seen once. The TCR was taken from a female donor with early-stage non-small cell lung cancer. This chain links TRBV7-3 with TRBJ2-7, with 7 positions matching TRBD2. The sequenced sample was PBMCs, obtained at follow-up. In DNA form, the CDR3 reads TGTGCCAGCAGCTTAAATCCGGGGGGCGAGCAGTACTTC. Its translation is CASSLNPGGEQYF.